The 14 T cell receptor beta chains in this list originate from one sample, sequenced in a study of spatial heterogeneity in lung cancer. TCRdb fed the 5' RACE reads into MiXCR, producing one record per CDR3 protein. The sample has about 14,000 distinct CDR3 sequences; about 5.6% are singletons. Time point denoted: sample taken at primary tumor resection. Researchers sequenced whole RNA taken from tumor, nontumor lung or frozen PBMC without sorting. Sequenced here: lung tumor tissue, sampled at surgery. The receptors were sampled from a human donor with early-stage non-small cell lung cancer.

This clonotype was recorded many times. The library was designed around alpha chains, so this beta chain is a stray read whose abundance carries little weight. This chain uses TRBV28 with TRBJ2-7; D unresolved. Germline-derived CDR1 and CDR2 are MDHEN and SYDVKM. CDR3 length equals 12 residues. Deletions cut 6 bases from V and 4 bases from J, with 10 bases between. The CDR3 bases are TGTGCCAGCAGCTCCTCCTATTACGAGCAGTACGTC. Its protein product is CASSSSYYEQYV.

This clonotype was counted at least ten times. Little can be read into the size of this beta chain, an off-target read in a library designed for alpha chains. CDR3 protein: CASTQFPTYEQYV. The CDR3, as DNA: TGTGCCAGCACTCAATTCCCAACCTACGAGCAGTACGTC. V gene TRBV6-2 or TRBV6-3 combines with J gene TRBJ2-7; D gene uncertain. Per germline, CDR1 MNHEY and CDR2 SVGEGT. The CDR3 has 13 amino acids. Trimming pared 7 bases from V and 2 bases from J, leaving 12 bases between.

Comment on this clonotype: This beta chain is a stray sequence in a library constructed for alpha chains; its clone size is not meaningful. The chain employs TRBV20-1 and TRBJ1-6; no clear D gene. This CDR3 is built from 14 residues. Germline V gene data show CDR1 as DFQATT and CDR2 as SNEGSKA (reference sequence). V lost 7 bases and J lost 8, with 18 bases in between. The CDR3 here is CSGLPVAGDSPLHF. CDR3 nucleotides: TGCAGTGGCCTTCCGGTAGCCGGGGATTCACCCCTCCACTTT.

By sample share, this clonotype is medium-sized (0.01 to 0.1%). This beta chain was picked up by a library intended for alpha chains and is off target, so its count carries little meaning. The gene calls are TRBV20-1 and TRBJ2-3; 9 nucleotides agree with TRBD2. Germline V CDR1 and CDR2: DFQATT, SNEGSKA (reference sequence). V shed 8 bases and J 5 bases; nucleotides not matched to a gene: 5. The CDR3 totals 12 residues. The CDR3 DNA reads as TGCAGTCCAGCGGGAGGCGGAGATACGCAGTATTTT. It specifies CSPAGGGDTQYF.

This clonotype was detected many times. This beta chain turned up in a library designed for alpha chains; as an off-target read, its abundance says little. The gene calls are TRBV12-3 or TRBV12-4 and TRBJ1-6; unclear D gene. The CDR3 runs to 14 residues. Trimming took 3 bases from V and 4 from J, leaving 7 bases between them. CDR3 amino acids: CASSLMGYNSPLHF. CDR3 coding DNA: TGTGCCAGCAGTTTGATGGGGTATAATTCACCCCTCCACTTT.

This clonotype has a count of ten or more. The library was prepared for alpha chains; this beta chain is a stray read, so its frequency means little. The chain links TRBV19 to TRBJ1-5, with D unclear. The CDR3 is 12 residues long. Trimming removed 3 bases from V and 9 bases from J, with 9 bases in between. The V gene's germline CDR1 is LNHDA and CDR2 SQIVND (reference sequence). The CDR3 sequence: CASSINLGPQHF. For the CDR3, the DNA is TGTGCCAGTAGTATCAATTTAGGGCCCCAGCATTTT.

Ten or more counts support this clonotype. In a library made to pick up alpha chains, this beta chain is a stray read with a size that means little. The chain is built from TRBV10-3 and TRBJ2-5, with 7 bases that match TRBD2. The CDR3 is 16 residues long. Unmatched junction bases numbered 10, after V lost 3 bases and J lost 3 bases. Germline V CDR1 and CDR2: ENHRY, SYGVKD. The CDR3 bases are TGTGCCATCAGTGATGCTAGCGGCATGGGGAAAGAGACCCAGTACTTC. As protein: CAISDASGMGKETQYF.

This clonotype was seen at least ten times. This beta chain is a stray read from a library made for alpha chains; its abundance is not meaningful. V gene TRBV18 combines with J gene TRBJ2-1; D not resolved. V dropped 6 bases and J dropped 5 bases, with 5 bases sitting between them. Germline lookup yields CDR1 KGHSH and CDR2 LQKENI. This CDR3 has 11 amino acids. The CDR3 region has the DNA TGTGCCAGCTCGTTGAACAATGAGCAGTTCTTC. Protein sequence: CASSLNNEQFF.

This clonotype was counted ten times or more. Since it is a stray read in a library aimed at alpha chains, this beta chain has a size that is not meaningful. The rearrangement links TRBV28 to TRBJ2-7; D remains ambiguous. The germline CDR1 and CDR2 sequences are MDHEN and SYDVKM. CDR3 length equals 12 residues. Trimming left V 5 bases short and J 2 bases short, with 7 bases between. CDR3 DNA sequence: TGTGCCAGCAGTAAGTCTCCCTACGAGCAGTACGTC. Protein sequence: CASSKSPYEQYV.

This clonotype is judged medium-sized. Found in a library prepared for alpha chains, this beta chain is an off-target read, and its abundance has little meaning. V gene TRBV11-2 combines with J gene TRBJ2-1; no firm D call. The V gene lost 4 bases and the J gene lost 0 bases, with 10 bases spanning the gap. The CDR3 totals 15 residues. Germline V lookup: CDR1 SGHAT, CDR2 FQNNGV. CDR3 region: CASSSFLSSYNEQFF. The CDR3, as DNA: TGTGCCAGCAGCTCTTTCTTGAGCTCCTACAATGAGCAGTTCTTC.

Within the sample, this clonotype is large. This beta chain was picked up by a library intended for alpha chains and is off target, so its count carries little meaning. This chain uses TRBV5-1 with TRBJ2-2; 7 bases agree with TRBD2. Unmatched junction bases numbered 5, after V lost 4 bases and J lost 2 bases. The CDR3 totals 15 residues. Germline CDR1 and CDR2: SGHRS and YFSETQ. CDR3 sequence (DNA): TGCGCCAGCAGCCCAGGGACTACTAACACCGGGGAGCTGTTTTTT. Its protein product is CASSPGTTNTGELFF.

This clonotype was seen a few times. This beta chain is a stray sequence in a library constructed for alpha chains; its clone size is not meaningful. V and J are TRBV20-1 and TRBJ1-3, with D possibly matching TRBD1 (5 bases). The V end lost 4 bases, the J end lost 5 bases, and 12 bases lay between the germline ends. Looked up from germline, CDR1 is DFQATT and CDR2 is SNEGSKA (reference sequence). This CDR3 is built from 13 residues. CDR3 nucleotides: TGCAGTGCTAAGGTCCAGGGACGAAACACCATATATTTT. Its protein is CSAKVQGRNTIYF.

This clonotype was detected ten times or more. In a library made to pick up alpha chains, this beta chain is a stray read with a size that means little. This chain connects TRBV20-1 to TRBJ1-5; unclear D gene. Germline CDR1 and CDR2: DFQATT and SNEGSKA (reference sequence). Trimming took 2 bases from V and 2 from J, leaving 4 bases between them. The CDR3 loop spans 12 amino acids. Written as DNA, the CDR3 is TGCAGTGCTAGAACGGGCAATCAGCCCCAGCATTTT. Its translation is CSARTGNQPQHF.

A remark on this clonotype: This beta chain is an unintended read in a library built for alpha chains; its size means little. This sequence joins TRBV6-2 or TRBV6-3 and TRBJ1-5; TRBD1 matches 9 bases. This CDR3 contains 14 residues. Germline V lookup: CDR1 MNHEY, CDR2 SVGEGT. Trimming cost V 9 bases and J 2 bases; bases outside gene matches: 5. The CDR3 DNA follows: TGTGCCAGTTGCCGGGACAGGGGCAATCAGCCCCAGCATTTT. As protein: CASCRDRGNQPQHF.